The 22 T cell receptor beta chains given below trace back to one sample, sequenced in a study of blood T cell repertoires in COVID-19. Assay used: immunoSEQ multiplex PCR; TCRdb lists only in-frame clones, some missing. The sample has a few hundred thousand clones; about four fifths are singletons. Sequenced sample: PBMCs or T cells enriched from blood (not recorded which). These receptor sequences come from a man aged 45-65 years who had recovered from COVID-19.

A single count supports this clone. The rearrangement joins TRBV30 to TRBJ1-5; a weak D match, TRBD1 (6 bases). The CDR3 totals 14 residues. Germline V CDR1 and CDR2: GTSNPN, SVGIG (reference sequence). V was cut by 0 bases and J by 2 bases, with 8 bases left in between. In DNA, the CDR3 is TGTGCCTGGAGTGTACAGGGCGGCAATCAGCCCCAGCATTTT. Translated, it gives CAWSVQGGNQPQHF.

V is TRBV2 and J is TRBJ1-1, with TRBD1 identical over 8 bases. After removal of 6 bases from V and 0 bases from J, the junction contained 3 bases not matched to a gene. The CDR3 spans 14 residues. From germline, CDR1 is SNHLY and CDR2 FYNNEI. The CDR3 sequence: CASSLDRVNTEAFF. CDR3 nucleotide sequence: TGTGCCAGCAGCCTGGACAGGGTGAACACTGAAGCTTTCTTT.

CDR3 DNA: TGTGCCAGTAGTCTCGGGCAGGGGGTATGGACCCAGTACTTC. Translation gives CASSLGQGVWTQYF. The genes are TRBV19 and TRBJ2-5; 7 bases line up with TRBD1. The CDR3 is 14 residues long. CDR1 LNHDA and CDR2 SQIVND come from the germline V gene (reference sequence). V lost 5 bases to trimming and J lost 7 bases; unmatched junction nucleotides: 10.

This clone was detected only a few times. Other DNA sequences in this sample translate to the same CDR3. The gene calls are TRBV5-4 and TRBJ2-7, with a possible D match to TRBD2 (6 bases). Germline V gene data show CDR1 as SGHNT and CDR2 as YYREEE (reference sequence). This CDR3 region has 13 residues. The V end lost 2 bases, the J end lost 2 bases, and 8 bases lay between the germline ends. CDR3 in amino acids: CASSLRGTYEQYF. The CDR3 DNA sequence: TGTGCCAGCAGCTTACGGGGGACCTACGAGCAGTACTTC. The entire variable domain, with the rest obtained from reference TRBV5-4 and TRBJ2-7, is as follows: ETGVTQSPTHLIKTRGQQVTLRCSSQSGHNTVSWYQQALGQGPQFIFQYYREEENGRGNFPPRFSGLQFPNYSSELNVNALELDDSALYLCASSLRGTYEQYFGPGTRLTVT.

This chain connects TRBV11-2 to TRBJ1-2; TRBD1 might be the D (6 bases). This CDR3 has 12 amino acids. V lost 1 base and J 10 bases, leaving 10 bases between the germline ends. Germline-derived CDR1 and CDR2 are SGHAT and FQNNGV. CDR3 in DNA: TGTGCCAGCAGCTTAGGACAGGAGCCCTACACCTTC. It yields the protein CASSLGQEPYTF.

This clone was seen only a few times. The chain couples TRBV28 to TRBJ1-5; 9 bases are a match to TRBD1. J lost 6 bases, V lost 3 bases, and 6 bases had no gene match. The CDR3 runs 15 residues. The germline V gene has CDR1 MDHEN and CDR2 SYDVKM. CDR3 amino acids: CASSFTRTGAQPQHF. CDR3 nucleotide sequence: TGTGCCAGCAGTTTCACAAGGACAGGGGCTCAGCCCCAGCATTTT.

The J gene is TRBJ1-1, the V gene TRBV18; D ambiguous. Germline assignment: CDR1 KGHSH and CDR2 LQKENI. V lost 6 bases, J lost 5 bases, and 10 bases lay in between. CDR3 length: 12 amino acids. The CDR3 loop is CASSARSTEAFF. CDR3 DNA: TGTGCCAGCTCTGCGAGGTCGACTGAAGCTTTCTTT.

The chain carries TRBV5-4 and TRBJ1-6; D call uncertain. CDR1 is SGHNT and CDR2 is YYREEE in the germline V gene (reference sequence). V was cut by 0 bases and J by 3 bases, with 7 bases left in between. The CDR3 has 15 amino acids. CDR3 loop: CASSLAVSYNSPLHF. DNA of the CDR3: TGTGCCAGCAGCTTGGCCGTGAGCTATAATTCACCCCTCCACTTT.

This chain joins TRBV21-1 and TRBJ2-5; the table's D call, TRBD1, has no DNA check behind it. TRBV21-1 corresponds to a pseudogene. CDR3 length: 15 amino acids. The CDR3 DNA sequence: TGTGCCAGCAGCAAAGGGCGTCAGGTGGCAGAGACCCAGTACTTC. This codes for CASSKGRQVAETQYF.

This chain links TRBV3-1 (or the pseudogene TRBV3-2) with TRBJ2-3; 7 nucleotides line up with TRBD2. The CDR3 has 17 amino acids. Unmatched junction bases numbered 8, after V lost 1 base and J lost 1 base. Germline CDR1 is LGHDT and CDR2 is YNNKEL (reference sequence). CDR3 sequence reads: CASSQGLGRGGTDTQYF. In nucleotides, the CDR3 is TGTGCCAGCAGCCAAGGGCTGGGTCGGGGGGGCACAGATACGCAGTATTTT.

The chain combines TRBV5-1 with TRBJ1-4; 9 bases agree with TRBD1. The V segment lost 0 bases and the J segment 6 bases; nucleotides outside the gene matches: 12. Germline V gene data show CDR1 as SGHRS and CDR2 as YFSETQ. The CDR3 runs to 18 residues. In DNA, the CDR3 is TGCGCCAGCAGCTTGGGGGACAGGGCCGATTGGGGTCATGAAAAACTGTTTTTT. Its translation: CASSLGDRADWGHEKLFF.

This rearrangement joins TRBV28 to TRBJ1-2; 7 bases align to TRBD1. This CDR3 has 15 amino acids. V lost 6 bases and J lost 10; bases outside the gene matches: 17. Per the germline V gene, CDR1 is MDHEN and CDR2 is SYDVKM. The CDR3 DNA is TGTGCCAGCAGCCCCCCCCCGCCGGGACAGAAGGCCTACACCTTC. This encodes CASSPPPPGQKAYTF.

This clone has a single count. V usage is TRBV30 and J usage is TRBJ1-5; D uncertain. The CDR3 loop spans 14 amino acids. CDR1 GTSNPN and CDR2 SVGIG come from the germline V gene (reference sequence). V was pared by 1 base and J by 5 bases, with 12 bases between. The chain's CDR3 is CAWSGSGRYQPQHF. CDR3 DNA: TGTGCCTGGAGTGGATCCGGGAGGTATCAGCCCCAGCATTTT. The whole variable domain, filled in from reference TRBV30 and TRBJ1-5, reads SQTIHQWPATLVQPVGSPLSLECTVEGTSNPNLYWYRQAAGRGLQLLFYSVGIGQISSEVPQNLSASRPQDRQFILSSKKLLLSDSGFYLCAWSGSGRYQPQHFGDGTRLSIL.

The rearrangement joins TRBV13 to TRBJ2-1; 9 bases are shared with TRBD2. This CDR3 region has 15 residues. V shed 4 bases, J shed 8 bases, and the junction held 9 bases outside the gene matches. Germline CDR1 PRHDT, CDR2 FYEKMQ (reference sequence). CDR3 loop: CASSSRTSANHEQFF. CDR3 sequence (DNA): TGTGCCAGCAGCTCCCGGACTAGCGCGAACCATGAGCAGTTCTTC.

This CDR3 reads CASSQDGQADGYTF. The CDR3 DNA is TGCGCCAGCAGCCAAGATGGACAGGCTGACGGCTACACCTTC. The chain employs TRBV4-3 and TRBJ1-2; 7 bases map to TRBD1. Per germline, CDR1 LGHNA and CDR2 YSLEER. Losses at the gene ends were 0 bases for V and 8 bases for J; bases not matched to a gene: 6. This CDR3 has 14 amino acids.

The rearrangement joins TRBV19 to TRBJ2-2; D is possibly TRBD1 (5 bases). Trimming pared 9 bases from V and 2 bases from J, leaving 10 bases between. The CDR3 is made up of 13 amino acids. CDR1 is LNHDA, CDR2 SQIVND, per germline (reference sequence). This CDR3 reads CASSRVNTGELFF. The CDR3 DNA reads as TGTGCCAGCTCCAGGGTAAACACCGGGGAGCTGTTTTTT.

This chain joins TRBV19 and TRBJ1-5; D uncertain. The length of the CDR3 is 15 residues. The germline CDR1 and CDR2 sequences are LNHDA and SQIVND (reference sequence). V was clipped by 5 bases and J by 2 bases, with 13 bases between them. The CDR3 loop is CASSPQATGNQPQHF. CDR3 nucleotides: TGTGCCAGTAGTCCCCAAGCCACGGGCAATCAGCCCCAGCATTTT.

This sequence joins TRBV7-3 and TRBJ2-3; D gene uncertain. CDR1 is SGHTA and CDR2 is FQGTGA in the germline V gene. V gave up 3 bases and J gave up 3 bases, with 10 bases separating them. This CDR3 spans 14 amino acids. The CDR3 reads CASSLEEVTDTQYF. In DNA, the CDR3 is TGTGCCAGCAGCTTGGAAGAGGTGACAGATACGCAGTATTTT. The full variable domain, its missing parts supplied by reference TRBV7-3 and TRBJ2-3, is GAGVSQTPSNKVTEKGKYVELRCDPISGHTALYWYRQSLGQGPEFLIYFQGTGAADDSGLPNDRFFAVRPEGSVSTLKIQRTERGDSAVYLCASSLEEVTDTQYFGPGTRLTVL.

The chain combines TRBV3-1 (or the pseudogene TRBV3-2) with TRBJ2-7; D is perhaps TRBD1 (5 bases). This CDR3 contains 14 residues. Looked up from germline, CDR1 is LGHDT and CDR2 is YNNKEL (reference sequence). The ends were cut back, 1 base at V and 3 bases at J, with 10 bases in the middle. This CDR3 is CASSQGQNNYEQYF. Here the CDR3 DNA reads TGTGCCAGCAGCCAAGGACAGAACAACTACGAGCAGTACTTC.

The gene calls are TRBV25-1 and TRBJ2-1, with 8 bases lining up with TRBD1. This CDR3 region has 15 residues. Germline V gene lookup returns CDR1 MGHDK and CDR2 SYGVNS. Unmatched junction bases numbered 6, after V lost 2 bases and J lost 6 bases. Here the CDR3 DNA reads TGTGCCAGCAGTGAAGTTGGACAGGGATCCAATGAGCAGTTCTTC. Amino acids: CASSEVGQGSNEQFF. Together with reference TRBV25-1 and TRBJ2-1, the CDR3 gives the full variable domain: EADIYQTPRYLVIGTGKKITLECSQTMGHDKMYWYQQDPGMELHLIHYSYGVNSTEKGDLSSESTVSRIRTEHFPLTLESARPSHTSQYLCASSEVGQGSNEQFFGPGTRLTVL.

This chain connects TRBV11-3 to TRBJ1-1; D is perhaps TRBD1 (5 bases). With 5 bases removed from V and 1 base from J, the gap between germline ends came to 11 bases. Germline V gene lookup returns CDR1 SGHNT and CDR2 YENEEA. CDR3 size: 14 residues. The CDR3 here is CASSVGLRNTEAFF. The CDR3 DNA sequence: TGTGCCAGCAGCGTGGGACTCCGGAACACTGAAGCTTTCTTT.

This clone was seen only once. The V call is TRBV18, the J call TRBJ2-1, with a tentative D call TRBD1 (5 bases). The CDR3 is 13 residues long. Per the germline V gene, CDR1 is KGHSH and CDR2 is LQKENI. The germline V and J ends were trimmed by 3 bases and 2 bases, with 5 bases remaining between them. CDR3 protein: CASSPTAYNEQFF. CDR3 coding DNA: TGTGCCAGCTCACCGACAGCCTACAATGAGCAGTTCTTC. The full variable domain, its missing parts supplied by reference TRBV18 and TRBJ2-1, is NAGVMQNPRHLVRRRGQEARLRCSPMKGHSHVYWYRQLPEEGLKFMVYLQKENIIDESGMPKERFSAEFPKEGPSILRIQQVVRGDSAAYFCASSPTAYNEQFFGPGTRLTVL.